This TCR beta chain stems from a study of T cell responses to AZD1222 COVID-19 vaccine. Findings of the study overall: Just a handful of people given AZD1222 tested seropositive at baseline. Dominant CD4 TCR responses targeted spike regions 160-218 and 743-854.

The table came from immunoSEQ multiplex PCR; TCRdb's copy has only in-frame clones and leaves some out. Of about 120,000 clones listed, about 82% were seen once; the top ten hold 17%. Concerning this clone itself: Its antigen is still unknown.

This clonotype was sampled from an adult who received the AZD1222 COVID-19 vaccine. Sequences were derived from peripheral blood, sampled 28 days after the second AZD1222 dose.

CDR3 protein: CASSAGTGVNQPQHF. CDR3 nucleotide sequence: TGTGCCAGCAGCGCCGGGACAGGGGTGAATCAGCCCCAGCATTTT. This rearrangement joins TRBV6-6 to TRBJ1-5; 10 bases map to TRBD1. There are 15 residues in the CDR3. Looked up from germline, CDR1 is MNHNY and CDR2 is SVGAGI (reference sequence). The ends lost 6 bases at V and 4 bases at J; junction bases unmatched: 6.